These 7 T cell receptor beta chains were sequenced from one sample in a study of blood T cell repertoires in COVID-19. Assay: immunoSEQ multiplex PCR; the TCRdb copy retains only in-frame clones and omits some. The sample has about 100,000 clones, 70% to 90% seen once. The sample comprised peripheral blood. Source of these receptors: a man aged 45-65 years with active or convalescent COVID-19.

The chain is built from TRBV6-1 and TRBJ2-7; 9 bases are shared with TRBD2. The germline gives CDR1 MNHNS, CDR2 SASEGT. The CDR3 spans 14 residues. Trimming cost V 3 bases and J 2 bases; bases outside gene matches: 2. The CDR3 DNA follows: TGTGCCAGCAGTGATGTAGCGGGAGCCTACGAGCAGTACTTC. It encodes CASSDVAGAYEQYF.

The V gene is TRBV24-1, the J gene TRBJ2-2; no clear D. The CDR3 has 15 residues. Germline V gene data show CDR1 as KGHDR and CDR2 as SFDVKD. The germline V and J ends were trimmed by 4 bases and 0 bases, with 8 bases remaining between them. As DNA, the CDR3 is TGTGCCACCAGTGAGCGAGGTACGAACACCGGGGAGCTGTTTTTT. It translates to CATSERGTNTGELFF.

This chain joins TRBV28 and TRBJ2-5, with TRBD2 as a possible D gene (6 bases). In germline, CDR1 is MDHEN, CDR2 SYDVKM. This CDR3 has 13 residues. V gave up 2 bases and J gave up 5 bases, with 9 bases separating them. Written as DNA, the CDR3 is TGTGCCAGCAGTTTAAGTGGGGGGGAGACCCAGTACTTC. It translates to CASSLSGGETQYF.

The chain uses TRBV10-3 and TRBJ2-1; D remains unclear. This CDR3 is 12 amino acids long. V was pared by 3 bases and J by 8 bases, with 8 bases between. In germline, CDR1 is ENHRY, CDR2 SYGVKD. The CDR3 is CAISEVADEQFF. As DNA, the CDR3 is TGTGCCATCAGTGAAGTTGCGGATGAGCAGTTCTTC.

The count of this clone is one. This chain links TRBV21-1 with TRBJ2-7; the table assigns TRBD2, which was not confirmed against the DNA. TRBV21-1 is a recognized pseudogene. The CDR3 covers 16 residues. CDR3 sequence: CASSKALWRQGYEQYF. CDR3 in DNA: TGTGCCAGCAGCAAAGCGCTCTGGCGGCAAGGCTACGAGCAGTACTTC.

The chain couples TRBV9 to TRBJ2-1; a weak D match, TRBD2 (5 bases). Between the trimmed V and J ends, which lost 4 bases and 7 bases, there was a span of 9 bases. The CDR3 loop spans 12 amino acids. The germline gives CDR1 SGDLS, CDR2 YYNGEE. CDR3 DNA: TGTGCCAGCAGCTCCGGACTTAATGAGCAGTTCTTC. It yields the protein CASSSGLNEQFF.

In nucleotides, the CDR3 is TGTGCCAGCGCTGGAGGGGTATATGGCTACACCTTC. As protein: CASAGGVYGYTF. The J gene is TRBJ1-2, the V gene TRBV12-3 or TRBV12-4; D might be TRBD1 (5 bases). This CDR3 spans 12 amino acids. Deletions cut 8 bases from V and 5 bases from J, with 12 bases between.